Listed below are T cell receptor beta chains from one sample, sequenced in a study of blood T cell repertoires in COVID-19. Sequencing used immunoSEQ multiplex PCR; TCRdb keeps in-frame clones, though not all of them. The data show more than 45,000 clones, about 85% seen once. Sequencing was carried out using peripheral blood. Every receptor here comes from a human donor in a cohort sampled during active COVID-19. Each CDR3 is given without its conserved first and last residue. Rows may omit the clone size; those that give it use once, few, many or a size class.

>NA|TRBV2
ASSREEETQY
>NA|TRBV18
ASSPPGARSDTQY
>NA|TRBV4-1
ASSQEGTLHGTDTQY
>NA|TRBV7-9
ASSFQGTVTNLEAF
>NA|TRBV7-2
ASSLAVATDTQY
>NA|TRBV15
ATSRETGVREKLF
>once|TRBV27
ASKGQGRRDEKLF
>NA|TRBV7-9
AISAGDLNEKLF
>NA|TRBV30
AWSQGGSLETQY
>NA|TRBV6-4
ASSVGGPGELF
>NA|TRBV2
ASSEGAEFYGYT
>NA|TRBV11-2
ASSYNWRQAVEAF
>few|TRBV20-1
SASNSLAPEQY
>NA|TRBV29-1
SVQTGTGVEKLF
>NA|TRBV19
ASSIDSSGRGLF
>NA|TRBV5-1
ASRTGQGETQY
>few|TRBV24-1
ATSELDSSYEQY
>NA|TRBV7-2
ASSFQGAIIGF
>once|TRBV30
AWSYRGLVRNTEAF
>NA|TRBV9
ASDSSGANVLT